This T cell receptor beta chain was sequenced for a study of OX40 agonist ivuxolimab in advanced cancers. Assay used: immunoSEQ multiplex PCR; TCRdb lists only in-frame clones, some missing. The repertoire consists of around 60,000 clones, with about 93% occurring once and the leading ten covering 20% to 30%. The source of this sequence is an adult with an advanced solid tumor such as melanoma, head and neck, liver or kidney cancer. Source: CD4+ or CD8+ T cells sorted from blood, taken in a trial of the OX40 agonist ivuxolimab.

CDR3 coding DNA: TGTGCCAGCAGCTTGGACAGGGCAGATACGCAGTATTTT. Translating it yields CASSLDRADTQYF. This sequence joins TRBV5-6 and TRBJ2-3, with D perhaps matching TRBD1 (6 bases). Trimming took 0 bases from V and 4 from J, leaving 6 bases between them. The germline CDR1 and CDR2 sequences are SGHDT and YYEEEE. The CDR3 covers 13 residues.